This T cell receptor beta chain is drawn from a study of blood T cells in healthy people across ages. Donors gave roughly 10 milliliters of peripheral blood apiece. V trimming: 5 bases; J trimming: 8 bases; junction bases outside the gene matches: 10. The germline CDR1 and CDR2 sequences are LGHNT and FRNRAP. The CDR3 length is 15 residues. Primers used in a second PCR of about 7 to 12 cycles were a sample-barcoded 5' primer and a J-beta primer mix. Every cDNA molecule carried a tag from a template-switch adaptor bearing 12 random nucleotides. Each CDR3 protein is one row after TCRdb ran MiXCR on the 5' RACE reads. The sample contains approximately 600,000 distinct CDR3 sequences, roughly 58% of which appear only once.

Sequenced sample: blood. The chain joins TRBV12-5 to TRBJ2-1, with TRBD1 matching over 9 bases. The source of this sequence is a man between 60 and 75 years old in good health. CDR3 DNA: TGTGCTAGTGGTCAAGGGACAGGGAGGTTGGATGAGCAGTTCTTC. This gives the protein CASGQGTGRLDEQFF.